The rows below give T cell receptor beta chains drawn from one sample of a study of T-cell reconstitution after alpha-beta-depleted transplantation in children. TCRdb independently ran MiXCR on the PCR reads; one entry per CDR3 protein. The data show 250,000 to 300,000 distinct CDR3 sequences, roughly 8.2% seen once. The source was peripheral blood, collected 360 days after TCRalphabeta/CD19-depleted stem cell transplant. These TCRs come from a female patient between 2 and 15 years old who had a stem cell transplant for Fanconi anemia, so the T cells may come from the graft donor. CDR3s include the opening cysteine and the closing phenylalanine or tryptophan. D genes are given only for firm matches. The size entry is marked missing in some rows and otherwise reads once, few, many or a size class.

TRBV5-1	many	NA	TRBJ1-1	TGCGCCAGCAAAATACCGGGTGGGTCAAACACTGAAGCTTTCTTT	CASKIPGGSNTEAFF
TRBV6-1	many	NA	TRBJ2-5	TGTGCCAGCAGTAAAAGAGGGATCGAGACCCAGTACTTC	CASSKRGIETQYF
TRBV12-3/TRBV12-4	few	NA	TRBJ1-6	TGTGCCAGCAGTTTAGTTTCAGGCAGTAGGGATTCACCCCTCCACTTT	CASSLVSGSRDSPLHF
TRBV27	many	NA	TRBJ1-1	TGTGCCAGCAGTTTATTGGGGACAACCGACGAAGCTTTCTTT	CASSLLGTTDEAFF
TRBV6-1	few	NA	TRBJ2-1	TGTGCCAGCAGTGAGCAGGGTTTCTCCTACAATGAGCAGTTCTTC	CASSEQGFSYNEQFF
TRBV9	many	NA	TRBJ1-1	TGTGCCAGCAGCCGGGTCGGGAACCCGGAAGCTTTCTTT	CASSRVGNPEAFF
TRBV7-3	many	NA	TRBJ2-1	TGTGCCAGCAGCTCCTCCGTGTTGGGTGAGCAGTTCTTC	CASSSSVLGEQFF
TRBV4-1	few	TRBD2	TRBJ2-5	TGCGCCAGCAGCCTTATAGCGGGGCGGGGAGAGACCCAGTACTTC	CASSLIAGRGETQYF
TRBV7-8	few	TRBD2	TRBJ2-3	TGTGCCAGCAGCGCCGGACTAGCGGGCTCTGGAGGAGATACGCAGTATTTT	CASSAGLAGSGGDTQYF
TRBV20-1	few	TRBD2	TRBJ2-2	TGCAGTGCTAGGCGTTTGGGCGGGAGCACCGGGGAGCTGTTTTTT	CSARRLGGSTGELFF
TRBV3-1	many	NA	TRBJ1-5	TGTGCCAGCAGCGCGGACAGCTATCAGCCCCAGCATTTT	CASSADSYQPQHF
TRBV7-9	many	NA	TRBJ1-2	TGTGCCAGCGGGGAAGGGACGGGTGGCTACACCTTC	CASGEGTGGYTF
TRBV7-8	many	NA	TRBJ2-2	TGTGCCAGCAGCTCTAAGGGTGGAGGAACCGGGGAGCTGTTTTTT	CASSSKGGGTGELFF
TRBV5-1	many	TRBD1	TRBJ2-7	TGCGCCAGCAGCTTGGCCGGGACAGGGGTTATCTCCTACGAGCAGTACTTC	CASSLAGTGVISYEQYF
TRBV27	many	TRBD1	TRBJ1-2	TGTGCCAGCAGTTCCAGGGGGTACTATGGCTACACCTTC	CASSSRGYYGYTF
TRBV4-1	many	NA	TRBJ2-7	TGCGCCAGCAGCCAACACGGGAGTGGGTACGAGCAGTACTTC	CASSQHGSGYEQYF
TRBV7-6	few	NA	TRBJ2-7	TGTGCCAGCAGCAAGGACGGGTTGGGACCCTACGAGCAGTACTTC	CASSKDGLGPYEQYF
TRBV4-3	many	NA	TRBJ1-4	TGCGCCAGCAGCCGAGATCCCCAGGGCGGCGAAAAACTGTTTTTT	CASSRDPQGGEKLFF
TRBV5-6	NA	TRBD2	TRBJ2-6	TGTGCCAGCAGCCCATACACTAGCGGGGGTATCTCTGGGGCCAACGTCCTGACTTTC	CASSPYTSGGISGANVLTF
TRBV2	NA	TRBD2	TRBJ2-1	TGTGCCAGCAAGGGACTAGCGGAGGGAGACAATGAGCAGTTCTTC	CASKGLAEGDNEQFF
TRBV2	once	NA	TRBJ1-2	TGTGCCAGCCAACGGCTTAACTATGGCTACACCTTC	CASQRLNYGYTF
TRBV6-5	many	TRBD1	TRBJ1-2	TGTGCCAGCAGTTACTCGACGCCGACAGGGAACTATGGCTACACCTTC	CASSYSTPTGNYGYTF
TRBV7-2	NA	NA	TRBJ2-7	TGTGCCAGCAGCGGGCTTTTCGAGCAGTACTTC	CASSGLFEQYF
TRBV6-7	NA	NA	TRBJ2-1	TGTGCCAGCAGGAGAGACAGAAGACACAATGAGCAGTTCTTC	CASRRDRRHNEQFF
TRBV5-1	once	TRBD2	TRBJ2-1	TGCGTCAGCAGCCCGACTAGCGGGGCCTACAATGAGCAGTTCTTC	CVSSPTSGAYNEQFF
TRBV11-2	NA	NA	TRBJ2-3	TGTGCCAGCAGCTTAATAACGGGGGGCGTGGGCACAGATACGCAGTATTTT	CASSLITGGVGTDTQYF
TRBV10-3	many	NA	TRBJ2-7	TGTGCCATCAGTCTCGGCGGCTATTACGAGCAGTACTTC	CAISLGGYYEQYF
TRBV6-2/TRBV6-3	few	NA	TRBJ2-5	TGTGCCAGCAGTTACCCAGATGGACTCCGCCCACAAGAGACCCAGTACTTC	CASSYPDGLRPQETQYF
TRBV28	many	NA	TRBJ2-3	TGTGCCAGCAGTGTGGACAGATTCACAGATACGCAGTATTTT	CASSVDRFTDTQYF
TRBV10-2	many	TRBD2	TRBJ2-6	TGCGCCAGCAGTTGGGAGGGTTTGTCTGGGGCCAACGTCCTGACTTTC	CASSWEGLSGANVLTF
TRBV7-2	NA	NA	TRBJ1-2	TGTGCCAGCGAAATTCTAAAGCCCCCCCCTAACTATGGCTACACCTTC	CASEILKPPPNYGYTF
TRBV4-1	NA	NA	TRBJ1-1	TGCGCCAGCAGCCAAGGTCCGAACACTGAAGCTTTCTTT	CASSQGPNTEAFF
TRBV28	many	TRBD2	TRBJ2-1	TGTGCCAGCAGGGGACTAGCGGGGGGTCGTTACAATGAGCAGTTCTTC	CASRGLAGGRYNEQFF
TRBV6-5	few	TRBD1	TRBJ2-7	TGTGCCAGCAGTTCAGGGGGTCCGAACTACGAGCAGTACTTC	CASSSGGPNYEQYF
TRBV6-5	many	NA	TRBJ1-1	TGTGCCAGCAGCCAGGCCGTGGGGGCTGAAGCTTTCTTT	CASSQAVGAEAFF
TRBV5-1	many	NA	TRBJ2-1	TGCGCCAGCAGTCCAGAAGGGACCCCCCTACACAATGAGCAGTTCTTC	CASSPEGTPLHNEQFF
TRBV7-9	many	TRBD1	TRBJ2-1	TGTGCCAGCAGCTCCAGGGACAGGAGCTCCTACAATGAGCAGTTCTTC	CASSSRDRSSYNEQFF
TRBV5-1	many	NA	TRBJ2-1	TGCGCCAGCAGCTTTGTAAGCGGATCCTACAATGAGCAGTTCTTC	CASSFVSGSYNEQFF
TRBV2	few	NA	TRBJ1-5	TGTGCCAGCAGTCTCCAGAGGAGCAATCAGCCCCAGCATTTT	CASSLQRSNQPQHF
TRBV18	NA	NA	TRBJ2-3	TGTGCCAGCTCACTAAAGACAGTACCAATCACAGATACGCAGTATTTT	CASSLKTVPITDTQYF
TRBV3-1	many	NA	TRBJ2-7	TGTGCCAGCAGTTTAAGCCCCTACGAGCAGTACTTC	CASSLSPYEQYF
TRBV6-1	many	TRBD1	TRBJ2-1	TGTGCCAGCAGTGATCCCGGACAGGGGTCCTACAATGAGCAGTTCTTC	CASSDPGQGSYNEQFF
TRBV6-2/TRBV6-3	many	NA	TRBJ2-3	TGTGCCAGCAGTAGGTCCTTTAGGGATACGCAGTATTTT	CASSRSFRDTQYF
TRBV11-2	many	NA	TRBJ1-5	TGTGCCAGCAGCCCGGACGGAAATCAGCCCCAGCATTTT	CASSPDGNQPQHF
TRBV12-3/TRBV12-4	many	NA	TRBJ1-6	TGTGCCAGCAGTTTAAGAAGGGGAGGTAATTCACCCCTCCACTTT	CASSLRRGGNSPLHF
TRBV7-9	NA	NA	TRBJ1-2	TGTGCCAGCAGCTTAGCGCGGGGGGCTGGAGGCTACACCTTC	CASSLARGAGGYTF
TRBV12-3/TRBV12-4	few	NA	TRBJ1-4	TGTGCCAGCAGTTTACGTCTGGAGGACCCTGCAACTAATGAAAAACTGTTTTTT	CASSLRLEDPATNEKLFF
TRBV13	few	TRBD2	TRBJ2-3	TGTGCCAGCAGCTTTAGCGGGGTGGCAGATACGCAGTATTTT	CASSFSGVADTQYF
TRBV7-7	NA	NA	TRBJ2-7	TGTGCTAGCAGCTTGGAAGTTGGCTACGAGCAGTACTTC	CASSLEVGYEQYF
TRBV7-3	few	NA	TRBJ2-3	TGTGCCAGCAGCTTAATGACCTCCACAGATACGCAGTATTTT	CASSLMTSTDTQYF
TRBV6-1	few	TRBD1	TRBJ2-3	TGTGCCAGCAGTGCGCTACAGGGGGTATTGACAGATACGCAGTATTTT	CASSALQGVLTDTQYF
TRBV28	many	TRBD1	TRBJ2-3	TGTGCCAGCAGCAACCTAACAGGGGGGAGGACAGATACGCAGTATTTT	CASSNLTGGRTDTQYF
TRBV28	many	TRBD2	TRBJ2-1	TGTGCCAGCACGGGAGGGGGTACCCAGAATAATGAGCAGTTCTTC	CASTGGGTQNNEQFF
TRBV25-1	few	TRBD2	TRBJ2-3	TGTGCCAGCAGTGAATTCCCCCCAAGACTAGCGGGGACCACAGATACGCAGTATTTT	CASSEFPPRLAGTTDTQYF
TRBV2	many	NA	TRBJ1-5	TGTGCCAGCAGTGAAACGGGATTTAGCAATCAGCCCCAGCATTTT	CASSETGFSNQPQHF